This TCR beta chain appears in the sequencing data of a study of blood T cell repertoires in COVID-19. Study information: PBMCs, B-cell-depleted T cells, or T cells provided the cDNA or gDNA that made up the material.

Germline CDR1 is DFQATT and CDR2 is SNEGSKA (reference sequence). CDR3 length: 11 amino acids. Assay used: immunoSEQ multiplex PCR; TCRdb lists only in-frame clones, some missing. The data show about 220,000 clones, approximately 80% seen once. The rearrangement links TRBV20-1 to TRBJ2-7; tentatively, D is TRBD2 (6 bases). Sequencing was carried out using peripheral blood. The sequence was collected from a human donor in a cohort sampled during active COVID-19. The chain's CDR3 is CRLTRGNEQYF. The CDR3, as DNA: TGCAGATTAACCCGGGGGAACGAGCAGTACTTC.